This entry features one TCR beta chain sequence. Its target is unknown. The CDR3 is 12 residues long. The V and J ends lost 6 bases and 4 bases respectively, with 9 bases between them. Germline assignment: CDR1 MNHNS and CDR2 SASEGT. With 60 Vbeta and 13 Jbeta primers, the PCR was carried out. The method was immunoSEQ multiplex PCR; TCRdb's version includes in-frame clones alone and lacks a portion of them. The data hold 120,000 or so clones, with roughly 9% observed a single time. The data were obtained in a study of cytomegalovirus exposure and HLA in healthy donors. Overall study results and limits: Per published reports, the classifier diagnosed cytomegalovirus status with high specificity and sensitivity.

The source of this sequence is a middle-aged woman in good health and CMV-seropositive. Sequences were obtained from PBMCs. The chain combines TRBV6-1 with TRBJ1-2; tentatively, D is TRBD1 (6 bases). CDR3 protein: CASRGDTYGYTF. CDR3 in DNA: TGTGCCAGCAGAGGGGACACCTATGGCTACACCTTC.